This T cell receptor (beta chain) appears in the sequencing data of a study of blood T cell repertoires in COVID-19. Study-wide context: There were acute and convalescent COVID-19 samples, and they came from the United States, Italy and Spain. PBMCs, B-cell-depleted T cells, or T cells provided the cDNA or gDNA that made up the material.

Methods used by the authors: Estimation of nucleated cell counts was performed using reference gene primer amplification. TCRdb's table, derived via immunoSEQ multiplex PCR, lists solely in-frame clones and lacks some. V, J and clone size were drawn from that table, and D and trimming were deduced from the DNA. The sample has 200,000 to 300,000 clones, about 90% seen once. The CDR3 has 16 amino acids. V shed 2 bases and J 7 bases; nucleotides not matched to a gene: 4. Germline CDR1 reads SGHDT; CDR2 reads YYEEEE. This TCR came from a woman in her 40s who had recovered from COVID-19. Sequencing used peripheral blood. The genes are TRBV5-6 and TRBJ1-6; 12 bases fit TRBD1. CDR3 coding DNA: TGTGCCAGCAGCTTAACCGGGACAGGGGGCAATTCACCCCTCCACTTT. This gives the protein CASSLTGTGGNSPLHF.